This T cell receptor (beta chain) was found in a study of T cell repertoires in cytomegalovirus infection. Study at large: Both CMV infection and a matching HLA type were indicated by public TCR beta signatures.

Turning to this clonotype: A much larger clonotype is one base distant, so this may be a read error.

TCRdb passed the reads through MiXCR, listing each CDR3 protein once. The table lists more than 150,000 distinct CDR3 sequences, 25% to 30% of them singletons. This CDR3 region has 16 residues. CDR1 is SGHTA and CDR2 is FQGNSA in the germline V gene. The receptor's source is a human donor in good health (CMV status not recorded). Some clones in this sample may be carry-over from other donors' samples. Source material: PBMCs. The rearrangement joins TRBV7-2 to TRBJ2-5; possibly TRBD2 for D (7 bases). This chain's CDR3 is CASSLLGGGGQESQYF. The CDR3, as DNA: TGTGCCAGCAGCCTCCTTGGCGGCGGGGGACAAGAGTCCCAGTACTTC.